This record concerns one T cell receptor (beta chain) sequence. Assay used: immunoSEQ multiplex PCR; TCRdb lists only in-frame clones, some missing. The data hold roughly 60,000 clones, with 93% observed a single time. The source of the sample is a study of T cell changes during pregnancy in multiple sclerosis. CDR3 length equals 17 residues. V was trimmed by 5 bases and J by 1 base, leaving 19 bases between them. Germline-derived CDR1 and CDR2 are SGHTS and YDEGEE. This sequence joins TRBV5-8 and TRBJ2-1; the D gene is possibly TRBD2 (6 bases). Material: CD4+ T cells from peripheral blood mononuclear cells, obtained before pregnancy. This TCR was sampled from a female donor with multiple sclerosis, enrolled in a pregnancy study. This CDR3 is CASSSLTRRVSYNEQFF. CDR3 sequence (DNA): TGTGCCAGCAGTTCCCTGACTAGGAGGGTTTCCTACAATGAGCAGTTCTTC.